This is a list of T cell receptor beta chains from one sample in a study of PD-L1 blockade in urothelial cancer. Sequencing was performed with immunoSEQ multiplex PCR; in TCRdb, only in-frame clones are kept and a portion is missing. The sample has about 76,000 clones, less than 95% seen once; the top ten hold approximately 0.89%. Sequenced material: PBMCs, taken around atezolizumab (anti-PD-L1) treatment. The receptors were sampled from an elderly woman with urothelial cancer. CDR3s include the opening cysteine and the closing phenylalanine or tryptophan. The order of the fields is clone size, D gene, V gene, J gene, CDR3 protein, CDR3 DNA. A D gene is named only where the DNA matches it firmly. The size field is filled for only some rows; it gives once, few, many or a size class.

.	.	TRBV15	TRBJ2-3	CATSIGTDTQYF	TGTGCCACCAGCATCGGCACAGATACGCAGTATTTT
.	.	TRBV27	TRBJ2-4	CASSLSLRGGINIQYF	TGTGCCAGCAGTTTATCTCTCCGTGGAGGGATAAACATTCAGTACTTC
.	TRBD2	TRBV30	TRBJ2-7	CAWSLGLAGSEQYF	TGTGCCTGGAGCCTGGGACTAGCGGGATCCGAGCAGTACTTC
.	TRBD2	TRBV25-1	TRBJ2-7	CASSVLAGVSYEQYF	TGTGCCAGCAGTGTCCTAGCGGGAGTTTCCTACGAGCAGTACTTC
.	.	TRBV6-1	TRBJ2-7	CASSVGDPYEQYF	TGTGCCAGCAGTGTCGGGGATCCCTACGAGCAGTACTTC
.	TRBD1	TRBV28	TRBJ1-5	CASRTGDQPQHF	TGTGCCAGCCGGACAGGTGATCAGCCCCAGCATTTT
.	.	TRBV10-2	TRBJ1-5	CASSESASNQPQHF	TGCGCCAGCAGTGAGTCGGCAAGCAATCAGCCCCAGCATTTT
.	.	TRBV7-9	TRBJ1-1	CASSPRSGWNTEAFF	TGTGCCAGCAGCCCCCGGTCGGGGTGGAACACTGAAGCTTTCTTT
once	.	TRBV4-1	TRBJ2-3	CASSQRQGGADTQYF	TGCGCCAGCAGCCAAAGGCAGGGGGGAGCAGATACGCAGTATTTT
.	TRBD2	TRBV7-6	TRBJ2-1	CASSLATSAYLYNEQFF	TGTGCCAGCAGCTTAGCGACTAGCGCCTATCTCTACAATGAGCAGTTCTTC
once	.	TRBV7-2	TRBJ2-7	CASSRAPGGPYEQYF	TGTGCCAGCAGCCGGGCCCCAGGAGGGCCCTACGAGCAGTACTTC
.	TRBD2	TRBV7-2	TRBJ2-5	CASSRAGVSETQYF	TGTGCTTCTTCCAGGGCGGGAGTTTCAGAGACCCAGTACTTC
.	.	TRBV28	TRBJ2-1	CASVPDSHPYNEQFF	TGTGCCAGCGTACCGGACAGCCATCCTTACAATGAGCAGTTCTTC
.	TRBD2	TRBV4-1	TRBJ2-7	CASSQDVKGVAGREQYF	TGCGCCAGCAGCCAAGATGTTAAGGGGGTAGCGGGACGGGAGCAGTACTTC
.	.	TRBV2	TRBJ2-5	CASAYRQETQYF	TGTGCCAGCGCCTACCGCCAAGAGACCCAGTACTTC
.	.	TRBV5-1	TRBJ1-1	CASSSTDMNTEAFF	TGCGCCAGCAGCTCGACAGACATGAACACTGAAGCTTTCTTT
once	.	TRBV27	TRBJ2-6	CASKTPGANVLTF	TGTGCCAGCAAGACTCCTGGGGCCAACGTCCTGACTTTC
.	.	TRBV27	TRBJ2-7	CASSLQGPPYEQYF	TGTGCCAGCAGTTTACAGGGTCCCCCCTACGAGCAGTACTTC
few	TRBD1	TRBV6-1	TRBJ1-3	CASSEALQGSGNTIYF	TGTGCCAGCAGTGAAGCGCTACAGGGGTCGGGAAACACCATATATTTT
.	.	TRBV28	TRBJ1-2	CASSSQGRDYGYTF	TGTGCCAGCAGTTCTCAGGGTCGGGACTATGGCTACACCTTC
.	TRBD2	TRBV7-8	TRBJ2-7	CASSPVGGANYEQYF	TGTGCCAGCAGCCCTGTCGGGGGGGCTAACTACGAGCAGTACTTC
.	TRBD1	TRBV5-1	TRBJ1-4	CASSTGQENEKLFF	TGCGCCAGCAGCACAGGACAGGAAAATGAAAAACTGTTTTTT
once	.	TRBV9	TRBJ1-2	CASSVADSSNYGYTF	TGTGCCAGCAGCGTAGCCGACAGCTCCAACTATGGCTACACCTTC
.	.	TRBV7-9	TRBJ1-3	CASSLDSPTGNTIYF	TGTGCCAGCAGCTTAGACTCGCCCACTGGAAACACCATATATTTT
.	TRBD1	TRBV6-6	TRBJ1-5	CASRRDSLSNQPQHF	TGTGCCAGCAGGCGGGACAGTCTTAGCAATCAGCCCCAGCATTTT
.	.	TRBV28	TRBJ1-1	CASSSRLPEAFF	TGTGCCAGCAGTTCCAGACTCCCTGAAGCTTTCTTT
few	.	TRBV6-6	TRBJ2-7	CASSYSEGVEYF	TGTGCCAGCAGTTACTCTGAAGGGGTCGAGTACTTC
.	.	TRBV29-1	TRBJ2-1	CSLGPLAAYNEQFF	TGCAGCCTAGGACCGCTAGCAGCGTACAATGAGCAGTTCTTC
.	TRBD1	TRBV11-2	TRBJ2-7	CASSLERTGAYEQYF	TGTGCCAGCAGCTTAGAGAGGACAGGGGCCTACGAGCAGTACTTC
.	TRBD1	TRBV19	TRBJ1-2	CASRTGGAQRNYGYTF	TGTGCCAGCCGGACAGGGGGCGCACAGCGGAACTATGGCTACACCTTC
.	.	TRBV25-1	TRBJ2-1	CASSEYGGGGYNEQFF	TGTGCCAGCAGTGAATACGGGGGAGGGGGATACAATGAGCAGTTCTTC
.	.	TRBV10-3	TRBJ1-1	CAIKAGNTEAFF	TGTGCCATCAAAGCGGGAAACACTGAAGCTTTCTTT
.	TRBD2	TRBV7-3	TRBJ2-4	CASSQPGLANNKNIQYF	TGTGCCAGCAGCCAACCGGGACTAGCGAATAACAAAAACATTCAGTACTTC
once	.	TRBV5-4	TRBJ1-1	CASSLKGIGAEAFF	TGTGCCAGCAGCTTGAAGGGGATCGGCGCTGAAGCTTTCTTT
once	.	TRBV27	TRBJ1-1	CASSLGAKKREAFF	TGTGCCAGCAGTTTGGGGGCCAAAAAGCGTGAAGCTTTCTTT
once	TRBD1	TRBV27	TRBJ1-3	CASSSGTGLGNTIYF	TGTGCCAGCAGTTCTGGGACAGGGCTTGGAAACACCATATATTTT
.	TRBD1	TRBV2	TRBJ2-2	CASSRDRLITQNTGELFF	TGTGCCAGCAGTCGGGACAGGCTGATTACCCAGAACACCGGGGAGCTGTTTTTT
once	TRBD1	TRBV10-3	TRBJ2-4	CAISESPQGASNIQYF	TGTGCCATCAGTGAGTCCCCACAGGGGGCGAGTAACATTCAGTACTTC
.	.	TRBV9	TRBJ2-1	CASSVASASNNEQFF	TGTGCCAGCAGCGTAGCCAGTGCCAGTAACAATGAGCAGTTCTTC
.	TRBD2	TRBV28	TRBJ2-1	CASRFPTASGRRFF	TGTGCCAGCAGATTCCCCACAGCGAGCGGGAGGCGGTTCTTC
once	.	TRBV7-2	TRBJ2-7	CASKGDHSREQYF	TGTGCCAGCAAGGGGGATCACTCCCGCGAGCAGTACTTC
.	TRBD1	TRBV5-4	TRBJ2-2	CASSTGGDTGELFF	TGTGCCAGCAGCACAGGGGGCGACACCGGGGAGCTGTTTTTT
.	.	TRBV2	TRBJ1-1	CASSGGVNTEAFF	TGTGCCAGCAGTGGCGGAGTGAACACTGAAGCTTTCTTT
.	TRBD1	TRBV28	TRBJ1-2	CASSLGAGGGDGYTF	TGTGCCAGCAGTTTGGGGGCAGGGGGCGGGGATGGCTACACCTTC
.	TRBD1	TRBV10-3	TRBJ2-7	CAIRDSGTGFHEQYF	TGTGCCATCAGAGACTCCGGGACAGGGTTCCACGAGCAGTACTTC